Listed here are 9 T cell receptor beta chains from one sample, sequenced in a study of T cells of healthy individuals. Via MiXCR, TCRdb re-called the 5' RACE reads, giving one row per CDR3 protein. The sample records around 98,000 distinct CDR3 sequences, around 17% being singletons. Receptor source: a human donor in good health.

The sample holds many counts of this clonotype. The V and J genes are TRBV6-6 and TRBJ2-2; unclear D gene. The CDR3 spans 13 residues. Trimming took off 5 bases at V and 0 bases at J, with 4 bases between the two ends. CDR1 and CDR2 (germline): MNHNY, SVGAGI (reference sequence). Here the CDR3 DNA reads TGTGCCAGCAGTAAGGCGAACACCGGGGAGCTGTTTTTT. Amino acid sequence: CASSKANTGELFF.

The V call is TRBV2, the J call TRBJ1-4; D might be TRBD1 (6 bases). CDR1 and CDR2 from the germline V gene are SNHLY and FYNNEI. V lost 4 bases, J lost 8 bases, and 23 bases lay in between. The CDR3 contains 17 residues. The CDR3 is CASSALIYRERGEKLFF. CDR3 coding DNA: TGTGCCAGCAGTGCCCTTATTTACAGGGAGCGTGGCGAAAAACTGTTTTTT.

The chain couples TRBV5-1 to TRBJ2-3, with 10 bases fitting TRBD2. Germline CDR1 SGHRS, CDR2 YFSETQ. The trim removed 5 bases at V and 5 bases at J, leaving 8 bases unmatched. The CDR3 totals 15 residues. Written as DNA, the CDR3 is TGCGCCAGCAGTAGAGCGGGAGGGCGTCAAGATACGCAGTATTTT. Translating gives CASSRAGGRQDTQYF.

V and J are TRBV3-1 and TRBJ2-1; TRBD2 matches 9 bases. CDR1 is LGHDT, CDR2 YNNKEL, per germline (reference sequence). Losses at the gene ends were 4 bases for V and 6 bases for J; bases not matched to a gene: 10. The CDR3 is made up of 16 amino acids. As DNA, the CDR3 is TGTGCCAGCAGCCGCCCTAGCGGGATTGGTCCCAATGAGCAGTTCTTC. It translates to CASSRPSGIGPNEQFF.

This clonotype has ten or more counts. The CDR3 sequence: CASSSSGTGGQPQHF. CDR3 DNA: TGTGCCAGCAGTTCCTCCGGGACAGGGGGTCAGCCCCAGCATTTT. The chain links TRBV6-5 to TRBJ1-5, with 11 bases identical to TRBD1. Germline CDR1 is MNHEY and CDR2 is SVGAGI. The trim removed 4 bases at V and 6 bases at J, leaving 5 bases unmatched. The CDR3 sequence is 15 residues long.

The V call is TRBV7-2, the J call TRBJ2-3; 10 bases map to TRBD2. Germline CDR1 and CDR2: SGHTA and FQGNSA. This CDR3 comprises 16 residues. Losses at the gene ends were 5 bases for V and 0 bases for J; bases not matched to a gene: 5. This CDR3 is CASSRAGGASTDTQYF. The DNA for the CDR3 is TGTGCCAGCAGCAGAGCGGGGGGGGCTAGCACAGATACGCAGTATTTT.

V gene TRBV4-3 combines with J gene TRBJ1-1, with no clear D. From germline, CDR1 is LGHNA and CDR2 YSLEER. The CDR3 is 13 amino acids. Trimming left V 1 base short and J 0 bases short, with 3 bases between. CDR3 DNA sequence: TGCGCCAGCAGCCAAGGGGTGAACACTGAAGCTTTCTTT. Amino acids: CASSQGVNTEAFF.

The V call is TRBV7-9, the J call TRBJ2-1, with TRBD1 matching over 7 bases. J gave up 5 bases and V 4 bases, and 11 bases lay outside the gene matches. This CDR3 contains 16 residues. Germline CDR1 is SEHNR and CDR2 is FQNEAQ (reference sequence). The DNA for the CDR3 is TGTGCCAGCAGCTCCACATCCGGGACAGTCAACAATGAGCAGTTCTTC. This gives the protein CASSSTSGTVNNEQFF.

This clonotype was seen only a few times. The CDR3 bases are TGTGCCAGCAGCCAGGGCGCCGGGGCCAACGTCCTGACTTTC. Translating gives CASSQGAGANVLTF. The chain recombines TRBV3-1 with TRBJ2-6; D remains ambiguous. The CDR3 spans 14 residues. The V gene's germline CDR1 is LGHDT and CDR2 YNNKEL (reference sequence). The V end was cut by 3 bases, the J end by 4 bases, with 7 bases between.